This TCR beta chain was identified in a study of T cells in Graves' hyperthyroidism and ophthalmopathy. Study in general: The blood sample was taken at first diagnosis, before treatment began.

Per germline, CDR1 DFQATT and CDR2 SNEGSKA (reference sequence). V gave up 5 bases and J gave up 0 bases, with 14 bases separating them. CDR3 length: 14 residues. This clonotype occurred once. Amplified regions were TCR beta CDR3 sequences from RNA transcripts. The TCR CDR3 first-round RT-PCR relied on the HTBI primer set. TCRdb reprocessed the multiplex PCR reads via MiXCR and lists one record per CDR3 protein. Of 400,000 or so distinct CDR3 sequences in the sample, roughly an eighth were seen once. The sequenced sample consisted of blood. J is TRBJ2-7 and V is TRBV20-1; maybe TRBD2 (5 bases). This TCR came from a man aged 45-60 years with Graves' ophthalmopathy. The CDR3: CSASSGVSSYEQYF. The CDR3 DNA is TGCAGTGCTTCAAGCGGAGTGAGCTCCTACGAGCAGTACTTC.